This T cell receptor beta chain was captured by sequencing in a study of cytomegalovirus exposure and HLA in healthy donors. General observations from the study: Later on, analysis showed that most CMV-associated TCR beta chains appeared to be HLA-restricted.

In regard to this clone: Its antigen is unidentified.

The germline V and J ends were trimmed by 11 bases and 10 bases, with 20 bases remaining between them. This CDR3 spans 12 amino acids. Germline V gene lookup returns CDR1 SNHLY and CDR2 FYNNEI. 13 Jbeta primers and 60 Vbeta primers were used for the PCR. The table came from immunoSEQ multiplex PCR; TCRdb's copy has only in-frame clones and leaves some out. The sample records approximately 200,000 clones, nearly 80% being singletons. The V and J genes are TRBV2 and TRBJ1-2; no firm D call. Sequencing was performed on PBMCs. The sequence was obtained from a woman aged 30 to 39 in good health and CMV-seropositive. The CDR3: CALVTVRSDYTF. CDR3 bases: TGTGCCCTCGTAACGGTCCGATCCGACTACACCTTC.